This T cell receptor (beta chain) came from a study of blood T cell repertoires in COVID-19. This clone was picked up one time. Generated by immunoSEQ multiplex PCR, the TCRdb table keeps only in-frame clones and is missing some. The sample holds just over 95,000 clones, just over 90% seen once. Germline V gene data show CDR1 as LNHDA and CDR2 as SQIVND (reference sequence). This CDR3 region has 15 residues. V was cut by 3 bases and J by 1 base, with 13 bases left in between. Sequencing used peripheral blood. The receptor was isolated from a man aged 45-65 years with acute or convalescent COVID-19. The genes are TRBV19 and TRBJ2-7; D perhaps matches TRBD2 (6 bases). The chain's CDR3 is CASSILSGLSYEQYF. DNA of the CDR3: TGTGCCAGTAGTATTCTCTCCGGACTATCCTACGAGCAGTACTTC.